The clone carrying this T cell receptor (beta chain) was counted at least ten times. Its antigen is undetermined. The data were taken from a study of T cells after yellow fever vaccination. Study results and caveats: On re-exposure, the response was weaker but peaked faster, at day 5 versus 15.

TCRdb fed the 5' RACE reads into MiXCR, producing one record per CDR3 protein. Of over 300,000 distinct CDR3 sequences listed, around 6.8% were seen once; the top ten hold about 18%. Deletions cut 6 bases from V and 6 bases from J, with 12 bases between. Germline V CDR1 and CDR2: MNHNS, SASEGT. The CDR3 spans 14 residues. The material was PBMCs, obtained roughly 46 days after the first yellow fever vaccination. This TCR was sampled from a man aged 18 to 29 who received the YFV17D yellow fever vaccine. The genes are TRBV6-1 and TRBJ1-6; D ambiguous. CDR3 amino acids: CASRPDGANSPLHF. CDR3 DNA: TGTGCCAGCAGGCCGGACGGAGCTAATTCACCCCTCCACTTT.